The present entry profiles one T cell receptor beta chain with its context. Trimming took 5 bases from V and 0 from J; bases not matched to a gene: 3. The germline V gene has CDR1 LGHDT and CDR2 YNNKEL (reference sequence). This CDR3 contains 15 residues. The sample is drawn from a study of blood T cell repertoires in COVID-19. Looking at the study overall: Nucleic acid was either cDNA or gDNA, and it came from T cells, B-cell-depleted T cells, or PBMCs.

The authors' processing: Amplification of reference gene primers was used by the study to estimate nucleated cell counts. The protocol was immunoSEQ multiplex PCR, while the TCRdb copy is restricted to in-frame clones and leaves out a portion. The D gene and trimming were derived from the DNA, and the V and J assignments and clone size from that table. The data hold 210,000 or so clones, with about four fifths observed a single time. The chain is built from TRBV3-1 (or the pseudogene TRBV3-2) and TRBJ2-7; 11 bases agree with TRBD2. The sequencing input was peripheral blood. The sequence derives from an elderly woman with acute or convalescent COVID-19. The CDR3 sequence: CASSSGLADSYEQYF. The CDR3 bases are TGTGCCAGCAGCTCGGGACTAGCGGACTCCTACGAGCAGTACTTC.